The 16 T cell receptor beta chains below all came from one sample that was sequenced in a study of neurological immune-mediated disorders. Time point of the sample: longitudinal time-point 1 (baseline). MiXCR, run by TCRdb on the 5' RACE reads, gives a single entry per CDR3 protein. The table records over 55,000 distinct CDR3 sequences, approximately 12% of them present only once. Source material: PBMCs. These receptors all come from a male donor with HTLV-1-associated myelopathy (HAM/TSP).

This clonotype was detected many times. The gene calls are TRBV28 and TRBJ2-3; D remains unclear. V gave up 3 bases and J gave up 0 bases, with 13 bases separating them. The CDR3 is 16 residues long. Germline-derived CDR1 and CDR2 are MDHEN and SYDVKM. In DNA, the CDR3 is TGTGCCAGCAGTTTTCGTACGGCCTTAAGCACAGATACGCAGTATTTT. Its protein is CASSFRTALSTDTQYF.

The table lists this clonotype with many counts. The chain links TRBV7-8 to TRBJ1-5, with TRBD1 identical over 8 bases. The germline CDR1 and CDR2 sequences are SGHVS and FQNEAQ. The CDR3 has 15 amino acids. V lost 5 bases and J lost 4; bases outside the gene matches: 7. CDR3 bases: TGTGCCAGCAGCGGGGGCAGGGGGCGTAATCAGCCCCAGCATTTT. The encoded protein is CASSGGRGRNQPQHF.

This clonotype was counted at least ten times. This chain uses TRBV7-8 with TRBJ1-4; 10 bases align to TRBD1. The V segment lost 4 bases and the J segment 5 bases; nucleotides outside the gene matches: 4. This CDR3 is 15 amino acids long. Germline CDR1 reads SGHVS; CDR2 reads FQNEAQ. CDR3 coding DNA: TGTGCCAGCAGCTCTGACAGGGGGCGGAATGAAAAACTGTTTTTT. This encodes CASSSDRGRNEKLFF.

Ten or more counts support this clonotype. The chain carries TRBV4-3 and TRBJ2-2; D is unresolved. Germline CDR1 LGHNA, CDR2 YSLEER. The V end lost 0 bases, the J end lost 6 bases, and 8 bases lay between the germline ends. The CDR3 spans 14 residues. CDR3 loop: CASSQDLVPGELFF. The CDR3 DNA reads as TGCGCCAGCAGCCAAGATTTGGTCCCCGGGGAGCTGTTTTTT.

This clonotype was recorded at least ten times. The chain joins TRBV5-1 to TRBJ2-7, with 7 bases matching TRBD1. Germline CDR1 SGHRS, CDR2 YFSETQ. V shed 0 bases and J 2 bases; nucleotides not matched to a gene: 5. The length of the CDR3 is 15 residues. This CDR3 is CASSLGTGRAYEQYF. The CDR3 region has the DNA TGCGCCAGCAGCTTGGGGACAGGTAGAGCCTACGAGCAGTACTTC.

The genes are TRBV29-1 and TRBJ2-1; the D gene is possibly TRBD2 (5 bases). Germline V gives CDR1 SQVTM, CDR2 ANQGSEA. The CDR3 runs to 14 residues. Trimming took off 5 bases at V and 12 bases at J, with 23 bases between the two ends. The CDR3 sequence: CSVIPTNSVKGQFF. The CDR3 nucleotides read TGCAGCGTTATACCCACCAATAGCGTGAAAGGGCAGTTCTTC.

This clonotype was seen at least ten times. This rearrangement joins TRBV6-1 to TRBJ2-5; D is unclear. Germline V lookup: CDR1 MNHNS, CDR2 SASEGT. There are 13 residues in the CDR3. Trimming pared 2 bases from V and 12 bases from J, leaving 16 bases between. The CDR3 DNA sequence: TGTGCCAGCAGTGAAACCCCGTTTCAAGCAGAGTACTTC. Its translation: CASSETPFQAEYF.

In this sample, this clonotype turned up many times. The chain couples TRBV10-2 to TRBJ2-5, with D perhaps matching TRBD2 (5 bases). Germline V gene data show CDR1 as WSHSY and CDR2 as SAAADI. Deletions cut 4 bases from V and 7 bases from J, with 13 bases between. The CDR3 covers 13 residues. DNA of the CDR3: TGCGCCAGCAGTGGAATCCCTGGGAGGACCCAGTACTTC. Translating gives CASSGIPGRTQYF.

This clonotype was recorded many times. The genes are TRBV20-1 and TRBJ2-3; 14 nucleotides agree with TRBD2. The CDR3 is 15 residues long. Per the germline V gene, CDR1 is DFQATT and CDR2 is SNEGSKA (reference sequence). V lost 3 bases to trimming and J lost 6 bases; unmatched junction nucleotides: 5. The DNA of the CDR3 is TGCAGTGCTAGCGGAAGGACTAGCGGGGGGGATACGCAGTATTTT. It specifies CSASGRTSGGDTQYF.

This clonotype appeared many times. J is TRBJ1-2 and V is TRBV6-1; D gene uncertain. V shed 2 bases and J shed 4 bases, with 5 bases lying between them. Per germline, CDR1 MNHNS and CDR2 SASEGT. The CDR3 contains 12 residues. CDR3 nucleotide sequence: TGTGCCAGCAGTGAAACAAGCTATGGCTACACCTTC. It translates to CASSETSYGYTF.

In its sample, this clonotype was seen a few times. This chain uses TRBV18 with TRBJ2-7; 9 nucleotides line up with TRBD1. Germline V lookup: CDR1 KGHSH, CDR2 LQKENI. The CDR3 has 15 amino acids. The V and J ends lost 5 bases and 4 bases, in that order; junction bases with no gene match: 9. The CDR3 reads CASSALSGQGYEQYF. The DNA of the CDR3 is TGTGCCAGCTCAGCACTTTCGGGACAGGGTTACGAGCAGTACTTC. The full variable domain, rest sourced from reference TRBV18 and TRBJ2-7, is NAGVMQNPRHLVRRRGQEARLRCSPMKGHSHVYWYRQLPEEGLKFMVYLQKENIIDESGMPKERFSAEFPKEGPSILRIQQVVRGDSAAYFCASSALSGQGYEQYFGPGTRLTVT.

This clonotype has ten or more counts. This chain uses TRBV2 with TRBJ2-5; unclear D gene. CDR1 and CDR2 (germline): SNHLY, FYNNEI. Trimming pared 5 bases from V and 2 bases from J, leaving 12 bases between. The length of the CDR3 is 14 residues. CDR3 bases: TGTGCCAGCAGTCGGACGGCCCAGCAAGAGACCCAGTACTTC. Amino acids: CASSRTAQQETQYF.

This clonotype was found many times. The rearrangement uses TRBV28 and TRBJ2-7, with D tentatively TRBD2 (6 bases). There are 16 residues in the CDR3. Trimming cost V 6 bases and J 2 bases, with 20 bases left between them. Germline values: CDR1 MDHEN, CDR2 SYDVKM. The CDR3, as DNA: TGTGCCAGCAGCCCCCCGACATTGACTAGGCCCTACGAGCAGTACTTC. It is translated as CASSPPTLTRPYEQYF.

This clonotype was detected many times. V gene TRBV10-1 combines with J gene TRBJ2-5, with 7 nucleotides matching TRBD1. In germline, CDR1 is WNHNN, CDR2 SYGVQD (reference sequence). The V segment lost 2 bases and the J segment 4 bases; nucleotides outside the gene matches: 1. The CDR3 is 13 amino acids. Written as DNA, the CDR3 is TGCGCCAGCAGTGAGAGGGGGCGAGAGACCCAGTACTTC. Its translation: CASSERGRETQYF.

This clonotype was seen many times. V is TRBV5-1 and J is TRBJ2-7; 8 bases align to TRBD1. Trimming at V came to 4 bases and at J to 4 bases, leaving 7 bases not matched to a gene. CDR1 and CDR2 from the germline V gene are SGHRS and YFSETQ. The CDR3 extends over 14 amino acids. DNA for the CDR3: TGCGCCAGCAGCCCGGACAGGGCTCTTTACGAGCAGTACTTC. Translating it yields CASSPDRALYEQYF.

The CDR3 region is CASTALGGGSQPQHF. In DNA, the CDR3 is TGTGCCAGCACCGCGTTAGGGGGAGGTAGTCAGCCCCAGCATTTT. The chain links TRBV6-5 to TRBJ1-5; D is perhaps TRBD1 (6 bases). CDR1 and CDR2 from the germline V gene are MNHEY and SVGAGI. Trimming took 7 bases from V and 6 from J, leaving 19 bases between them. CDR3 length: 15 residues.